This T cell receptor beta chain came from a study of T cell repertoires in cytomegalovirus infection. As for the study in general: It was the public TCR beta signatures that indicated both CMV infection and matching HLA type.

Only a few counts were recorded for this clonotype. Its specificity is unknown. From the reads, TCRdb called clonotypes with MiXCR, one entry per CDR3 protein. Here the sample spans hundreds of thousands of distinct CDR3 sequences, 20% to 25% being singletons. Study-wide points: What dominated the ex vivo response were HLA-C-restricted CMV-specific TCR beta clonotypes. Pooled public TCR beta family frequency picked out CMV carriers with the relevant HLA.

Germline V lookup: CDR1 MNHEY, CDR2 SMNVEV (reference sequence). Deletions cut 3 bases from V and 6 bases from J, with 9 bases between. The CDR3 runs 13 residues. The sample taken for sequencing was CD8+ T cells from PBMCs. The chain links TRBV27 to TRBJ2-1; D is undetermined. This receptor was taken from a human donor in good health (CMV status not recorded). Some clones in this sample may be carry-over from other donors' samples. CDR3 nucleotide sequence: TGTGCCAGCAGTTTCTCCGCCTCCAATGAGCAGTTCTTC. Protein sequence: CASSFSASNEQFF.